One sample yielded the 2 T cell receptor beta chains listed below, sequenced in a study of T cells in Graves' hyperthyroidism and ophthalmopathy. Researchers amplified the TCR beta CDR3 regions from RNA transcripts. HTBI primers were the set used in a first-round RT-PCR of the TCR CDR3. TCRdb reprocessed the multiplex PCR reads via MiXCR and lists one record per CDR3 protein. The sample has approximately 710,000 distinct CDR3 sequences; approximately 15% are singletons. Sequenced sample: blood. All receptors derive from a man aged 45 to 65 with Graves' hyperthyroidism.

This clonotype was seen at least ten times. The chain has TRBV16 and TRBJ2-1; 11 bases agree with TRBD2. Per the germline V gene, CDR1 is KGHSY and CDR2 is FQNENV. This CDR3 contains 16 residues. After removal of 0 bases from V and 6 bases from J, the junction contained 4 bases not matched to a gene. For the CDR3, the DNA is TGTGCCAGCAGCCAATCAGGGCTAGCGGGAGGCAATGAGCAGTTCTTC. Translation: CASSQSGLAGGNEQFF.

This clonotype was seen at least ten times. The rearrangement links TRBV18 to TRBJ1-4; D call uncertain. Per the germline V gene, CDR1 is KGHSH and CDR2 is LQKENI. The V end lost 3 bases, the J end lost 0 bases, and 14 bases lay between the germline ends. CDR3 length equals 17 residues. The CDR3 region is CASSPRGPAATNEKLFF. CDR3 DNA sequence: TGTGCCAGCTCACCCCGCGGGCCGGCTGCAACTAATGAAAAACTGTTTTTT.